A single sample gave rise to the 5 T cell receptor beta chains below, sequenced in a study of tumor-infiltrating lymphocytes in primary liver carcinoma. The blood RNA (from unsorted whole blood) was obtained, and germline DNA was also extracted. TCR beta cDNA was prepared out of roughly 500 ng total RNA by means of a constant-region primer. Sequencing libraries for TCR beta derived from three nested multiplex PCR rounds that used slightly modified ARM-PCR. Two initial PCR rounds of 10 to 11 cycles each paired TRBV1-TRBV30 forward primers with a C-beta reverse primer. Each CDR3 protein gets one entry after TCRdb re-called the multiplex PCR reads with MiXCR. The sample shows about 200,000 distinct CDR3 sequences, less than 65% of them seen only once. The sequencing sample was made of peripheral blood. The receptors shown here come from a woman aged 55 to 70 with primary liver carcinoma and hepatitis B virus infection.

This clonotype has a single count. One end of the junction is discordant with germline, which a read error may explain. For the CDR3, the DNA is TGTGCCAACAGCCAAGGGACAGGGGGAGAGGACACTGAAGCTTTCTTT. Protein product: CANSQGTGGEDTEAFF. This chain connects TRBV14 to TRBJ1-1, with 11 bases aligning to TRBD1. Per germline, CDR1 SGHDN and CDR2 FVKESK. This CDR3 region has 16 residues.

Comments on this clonotype: Since a much larger clone is just one base distant, this may be a read error. The J gene is TRBJ1-1, the V gene TRBV4-2; D may be TRBD1 (6 bases). Germline V lookup: CDR1 LGHNA, CDR2 YNFKEQ. The CDR3 covers 15 residues. For the CDR3, the DNA is TGTGTCAGCAGCCAAGGGGGGGGCCCAGGATGGGAAGCTTTCTTT. It codes for CVSSQGGGPGWEAFF.

The table lists this clonotype with a few counts. The chain couples TRBV7-8 to TRBJ2-3; tentative D call: TRBD1 (6 bases). The CDR3 spans 17 residues. The ends were cut back, 5 bases at V and 4 bases at J, with 22 bases in the middle. Germline V lookup: CDR1 SGHVS, CDR2 FQNEAQ. CDR3 sequence reads: CASSHVGTGTNPDTQYF. CDR3 coding DNA: TGTGCCAGCAGCCACGTGGGAACAGGGACGAACCCAGATACGCAGTATTTT.

Comment on this clonotype: The junction departs from the called germline gene at one end, perhaps through a read error. The chain couples TRBV11-1 to TRBJ1-1; D call uncertain. Germline values: CDR1 SGHAT, CDR2 FQDESV (reference sequence). This CDR3 spans 15 amino acids. For the CDR3, the DNA is TGTGCCAGCAGCCATTCGGTCCAACCGAGCACTGAAGCTTCCTTT. Amino acids: CASSHSVQPSTEASF.

Worth noting for this clonotype: This may be a read error, as it is one base from a much larger clone. The chain recombines TRBV12-3 or TRBV12-4 with TRBJ2-3; 10 nucleotides align to TRBD2. The CDR3 covers 15 residues. In DNA form, the CDR3 reads TGTGTCAGCAGTTCCCAAGCGGGAGGGCCTGATACGCAGTATTTT. Its translation is CVSSSQAGGPDTQYF.